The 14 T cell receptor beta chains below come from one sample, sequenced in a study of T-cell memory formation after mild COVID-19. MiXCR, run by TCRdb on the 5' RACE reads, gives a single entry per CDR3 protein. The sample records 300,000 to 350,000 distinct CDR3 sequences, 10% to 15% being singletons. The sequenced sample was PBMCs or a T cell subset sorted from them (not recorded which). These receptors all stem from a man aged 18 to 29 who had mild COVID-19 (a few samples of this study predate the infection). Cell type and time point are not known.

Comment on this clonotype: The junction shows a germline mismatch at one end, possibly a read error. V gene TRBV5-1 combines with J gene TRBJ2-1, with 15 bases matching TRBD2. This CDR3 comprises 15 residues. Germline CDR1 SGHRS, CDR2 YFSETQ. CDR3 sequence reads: CASSPGTSGGHEQLF. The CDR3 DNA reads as TGCGCCAGCAGCCCGGGGACTAGCGGGGGGCATGAGCAGTTATTC. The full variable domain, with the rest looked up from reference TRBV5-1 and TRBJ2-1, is KAGVTQTPRYLIKTRGQQVTLSCSPISGHRSVSWYQQTPGQGLQFLFEYFSETQRNKGNFPGRFSGRQFSNSRSEMNVSTLELGDSALYLCASSPGTSGGHEQLFGPGTRLTVL.

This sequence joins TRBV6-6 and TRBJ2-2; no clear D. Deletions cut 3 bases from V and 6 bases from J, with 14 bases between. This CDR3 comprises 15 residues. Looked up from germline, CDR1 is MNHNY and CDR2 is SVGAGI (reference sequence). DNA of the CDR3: TGTGCCAGCAGTTATAGGGTCTCTCCTCCCGGGGAGCTGTTTTTT. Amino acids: CASSYRVSPPGELFF.

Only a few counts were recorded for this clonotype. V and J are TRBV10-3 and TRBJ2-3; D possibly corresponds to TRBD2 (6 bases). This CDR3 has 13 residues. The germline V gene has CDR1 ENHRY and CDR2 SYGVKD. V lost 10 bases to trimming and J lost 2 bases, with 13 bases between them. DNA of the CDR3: TGTGCCACCCGGGACTTAAACACAGATACGCAGTATTTT. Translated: CATRDLNTDTQYF.

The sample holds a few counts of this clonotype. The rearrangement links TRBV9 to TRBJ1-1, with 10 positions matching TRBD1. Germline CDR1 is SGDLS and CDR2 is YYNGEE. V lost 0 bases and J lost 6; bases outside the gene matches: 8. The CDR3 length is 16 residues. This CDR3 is CASSVADRGRGAEAFF. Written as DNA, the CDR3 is TGTGCCAGCAGCGTAGCGGACAGGGGGAGGGGTGCTGAAGCTTTCTTT.

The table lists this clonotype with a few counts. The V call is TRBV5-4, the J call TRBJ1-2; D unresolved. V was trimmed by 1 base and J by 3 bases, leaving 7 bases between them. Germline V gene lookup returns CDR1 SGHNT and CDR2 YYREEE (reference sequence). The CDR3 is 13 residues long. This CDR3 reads CASSLSRDYGYTF. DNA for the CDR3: TGTGCCAGCAGCTTGTCGAGGGACTATGGCTACACCTTC.

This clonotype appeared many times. CDR3 region: CASSQVQVSYNEQFF. CDR3 in DNA: TGTGCCAGCAGCCAAGTACAGGTGTCCTACAATGAGCAGTTCTTC. This rearrangement joins TRBV3-1 to TRBJ2-1; maybe TRBD1 (5 bases). Trimming left V 1 base short and J 1 base short, with 8 bases between. Germline V gives CDR1 LGHDT, CDR2 YNNKEL (reference sequence). The CDR3 has 15 residues.

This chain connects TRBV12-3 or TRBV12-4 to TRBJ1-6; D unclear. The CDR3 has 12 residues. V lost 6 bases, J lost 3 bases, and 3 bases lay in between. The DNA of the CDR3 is TGTGCCAGCAGCAACTATAATTCACCCCTCCACTTT. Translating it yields CASSNYNSPLHF.

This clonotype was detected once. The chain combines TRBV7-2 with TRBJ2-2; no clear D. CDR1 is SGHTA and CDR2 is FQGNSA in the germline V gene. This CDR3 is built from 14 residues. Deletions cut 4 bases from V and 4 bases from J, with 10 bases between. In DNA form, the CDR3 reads TGTGCCAGCAGCTCTCCCAGGATCACCGGGGAGCTGTTTTTT. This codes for CASSSPRITGELFF.

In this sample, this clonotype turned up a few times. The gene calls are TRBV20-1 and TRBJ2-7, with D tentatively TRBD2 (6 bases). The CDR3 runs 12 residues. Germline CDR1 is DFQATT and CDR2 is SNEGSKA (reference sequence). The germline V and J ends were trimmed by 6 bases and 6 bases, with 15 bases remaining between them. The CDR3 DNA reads TGCAGTGCCCAAGGGGTGACTAGCGAGCAGTACTTC. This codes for CSAQGVTSEQYF.

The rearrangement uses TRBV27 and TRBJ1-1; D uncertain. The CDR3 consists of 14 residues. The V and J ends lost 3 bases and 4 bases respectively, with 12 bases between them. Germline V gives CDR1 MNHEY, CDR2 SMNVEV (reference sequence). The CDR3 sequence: CASSFGVFGTEAFF. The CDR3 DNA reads TGTGCCAGCAGTTTCGGTGTGTTTGGCACTGAAGCTTTCTTT.

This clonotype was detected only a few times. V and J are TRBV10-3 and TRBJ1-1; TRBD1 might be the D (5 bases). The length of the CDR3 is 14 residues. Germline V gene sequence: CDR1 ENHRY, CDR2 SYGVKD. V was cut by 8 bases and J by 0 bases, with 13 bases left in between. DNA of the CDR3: TGTGCCATCTGTCCGGGAGGGGTGAACACTGAAGCTTTCTTT. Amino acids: CAICPGGVNTEAFF.

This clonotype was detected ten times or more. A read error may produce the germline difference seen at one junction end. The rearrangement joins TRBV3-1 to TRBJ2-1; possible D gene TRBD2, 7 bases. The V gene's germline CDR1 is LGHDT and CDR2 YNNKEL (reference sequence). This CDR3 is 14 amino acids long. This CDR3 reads CASSQDFRGGGTTF. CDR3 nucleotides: TGTGCCAGCAGCCAAGATTTCAGGGGCGGGGGAACAACGTTC.

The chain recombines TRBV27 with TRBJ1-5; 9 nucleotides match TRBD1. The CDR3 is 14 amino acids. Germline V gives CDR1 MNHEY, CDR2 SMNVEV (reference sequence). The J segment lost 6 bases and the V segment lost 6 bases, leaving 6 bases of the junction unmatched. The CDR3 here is CASRTGGFLQPQHF. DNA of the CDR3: TGTGCCAGCAGAACAGGGGGCTTTCTTCAGCCCCAGCATTTT.

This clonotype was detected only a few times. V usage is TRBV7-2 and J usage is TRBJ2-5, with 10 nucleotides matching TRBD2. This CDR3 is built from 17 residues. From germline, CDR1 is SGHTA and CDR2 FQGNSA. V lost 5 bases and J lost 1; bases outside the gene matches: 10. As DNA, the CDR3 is TGTGCCAGCAGCGCAGCGGGACTAGCGTTTGTCCAAGAGACCCAGTACTTC. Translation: CASSAAGLAFVQETQYF.